The entry below gives a single T cell receptor (beta chain) sequence along with its context. The antigen it recognizes is unknown. Per-base qualities were not stored, and no clone one base away is much larger. The library was built by means of the immunoSEQ multiplex PCR assay. The multiplex PCR relied on a mix of 60 forward primers for TCR Vbeta segments and 13 reverse primers for TCR Jbeta segments. The CDR3 region of rearranged TCR beta genes was amplified from genomic DNA with a multiplex PCR assay. On the Illumina HiSeq System, the amplified TCR beta libraries were sequenced as 87-base-pair reads. The source study handled its data this way. Across the 700 or so repertoires, a later analysis counted roughly 84 million unique TCR beta chains, around 11 million of which were shared by at least two donors. To remove PCR and sequencing errors, raw reads were error-corrected and collapsed into unique sequences using a nearest-neighbor algorithm that merged closely related sequences. Alignment of CDR3 sequences to IMGT reference sequences was used to assign V, D and J gene segments. For a sequence to be retained, a match of at least six nucleotides was required to both a V gene segment and a J gene segment. Rearrangements were called productive when the CDR3 lacked stop codons and stayed in frame with V and J; all others were non-productive. CDR3 was defined by IMGT convention, running from the second conserved V-encoded cysteine to the conserved J-encoded phenylalanine. In an earlier analysis of more than 550 of the donors, sequences lacking an unambiguous match to a single V gene segment were excluded. In an earlier analysis of 587 of the donors, V segments were called functional above 56.7% productive rearrangements and were called segregating when the between-donor standard deviation exceeded 5%. A statistical classification framework was built for diagnosing cytomegalovirus status from the catalog of TCR beta chain sequences. A later analysis assigned V and J genes by comparing TCR nucleotide sequences with IMGT/GENE-DB human TR gene sequences. Using the TCRdist pipeline, a later analysis assigned CDR3 sequences along with most-parsimonious VDJ recombination scenarios. A later analysis defined each TCR beta chain by its CDR3 amino acid sequence plus V-gene family, and excluded reads lacking a unique V-gene family. As a way to deal with suspected cross-contamination and a sequencing artifact, a later analysis dropped more than 500 nucleotide sequences that were highly shared and had low generation probability. In a later analysis, a clonal expansion index for each public chain was calculated from normalized within-repertoire ranks of inferred template counts. In a later analysis, generation probabilities were computed with a VDJ recombination model fitted to out-of-frame rearrangements, and the resulting probabilities were checked against IGoR. In a later analysis, TCR-TCR, TCR-HLA and TCR-CMV co-occurrence was scored with hypergeometric tests, and a repertoire-size bias correction was applied to TCR pairs. A later analysis estimated false discovery rates by permuting HLA or CMV assignments 20 times. In a later analysis, co-occurring TCRs were grouped with DBSCAN, and TCRdist sequence similarity was added when clustering was performed within HLA-allele-positive subsets. Repertoires with fewer than 30,000 or more than 120,000 public chains were left out of co-occurrence clustering, as were four to six repertoires with anomalous nucleotide sharing. TCRdb mirrors the immuneACCESS table, restricted to in-frame sequences. Some clones are absent from its copies; in checked studies, under half trace to an unresolved V gene, and the reason for the others is unknown. The V and J calls and clone size come from that table; D and trimming were worked out from the DNA. The sample yields nearly 110,000 clones; around three quarters were counted once. The ten most abundant clones make up roughly 0.79% of the sample.

The sample comes from a study of cytomegalovirus exposure and HLA in healthy donors (dated by TCRdb to about 2017). Study-level background: An earlier analysis of approximately 640 of the donors reported 250 to 300 Gb of sequence data and 117 million unique TCR beta sequences from roughly 200 million T cells. Genome-wide SNP genotypes for about 55% of the roughly 670 donors were used in a later genetic analysis, which treated that subset as a discovery cohort. Around 330 gigabases of sequencing data and around 80 million unique TCR sequences made up an early release that covered nearly 650 HLA-typed donors. The later analysis used no new phenotypic data to find candidate immune exposures, relying instead on TCR beta sequences and their occurrence across donors. To study patterns of TCR occurrence, a later analysis re-analyzed previously published TCR beta repertoires from 666 donors and added high-resolution HLA genotyping. HLA typing included class I and class II loci at four-digit resolution. An earlier analysis of roughly 580 of the donors used high-throughput TCR beta sequencing to judge whether each TCR beta V gene segment behaved as functional or pseudogenic. Along with the roughly 700-subject first cohort, a separate validation cohort of over a hundred different subjects was used. Donor age, sex, ethnicity and CMV serostatus were compiled together with the repertoire data. Because of strong linkage in the cohort, five DR-DQ haplotypes were treated as single units for association and clustering. On average, around 230,000 unique TCR beta nucleotide sequences were sequenced per donor among some 420 genotyped donors of the cohort, with roughly 18% of those sequences being non-productive. All discovery cohort repertoires had been generated using a single sequencing platform. Using immunosequencing, the study profiled T cell repertoires from fewer than 700 subjects and related those repertoires to cytomegalovirus serostatus. Typing coverage varied by locus: roughly 629-630 donors for A, B, C, DRB1 and DQB1; around 560 for DQA1; about 570 for DPA1; roughly 470 for DPB1. The study aimed to test whether signatures of past pathogen exposure could be identified by cataloging public T cell receptors. To predict cytomegalovirus infection status, the study brought together high-throughput TCR immunosequencing, statistical association of individual TCRs with disease status, and machine learning. Of the 300 to 500 genotyped donors, approximately 81% were placed in the genetic ancestry cluster associated with self-reported Caucasian donors. Study-wide conclusions, independent of this receptor: Most TCR sequences were observed very rarely across donors, whereas some public TCRs were present in many individuals. In a later analysis, most CMV-associated TCR beta chains were found to appear HLA-restricted, with HLA associations seemingly driven largely by CMV exposure. The 87-base-pair reads could not distinguish some IMGT-functional V segments, including TRBV6-2 and TRBV6-3, so those segments were excluded. Only TCR beta chains were sequenced in this cohort, and the absence of alpha or paired-chain data limited detectable features. At a false discovery rate of 0.05, a later analysis linked around 17,000 TCR beta sequences to specific HLA alleles. In an earlier analysis of 500 to 650 of the donors, most TCR beta V segments appeared in productive rearrangements about 90% or about 30% of the time, broadly matching IMGT annotations. The authors suggested that the approach could potentially be generalized to other disease states and immunological phenotypes. A group of highly shared sequence variants was considered likely to be a technical artifact of the sequencing pipeline. The study listed 164 TCR beta chains as associated with cytomegalovirus. A further reported finding was that TCR beta sequences accurately predicted the HLA-A and HLA-B alleles for most subjects in the first cohort. According to a later analysis, TCR association rates differed among HLA loci, with DRB1 alleles showing the most associated TCRs and HLA-C alleles showing the fewest. Because counts were too low, 15 to 20 rarely observed V segments, including chromosome 9 orphons, were excluded from the earlier analysis of around 590 of the donors. In a later genetic analysis, a missense DCLRE1C variant was associated with V-gene and J-gene trimming of TCR beta chains, and the association was replicated in an independent cohort. The only immune exposure information available for the cohort was CMV serostatus. Several of the top co-occurrence clusters appeared to be linked to parvovirus B19, influenza, CMV and Epstein-Barr virus, according to a later analysis. In vitro tests confirmed that a few of the cytomegalovirus-associated TCR beta chains recognize cytomegalovirus antigens. Linkage disequilibrium might explain the correlated functional status among segregating V segments, but an unknown experimental factor could not be excluded. In a later analysis, HLA-associated TCR beta chains showed more clonal expansion and lower generation probabilities than non-associated chains that were equally common. Because HLA typing was missing for some donors at each locus, association tests included only the typed subset. When HLA alleles, especially DR and DQ, strongly co-occurred, attributing TCR associations to individual alleles was difficult. The classifier was reported to diagnose cytomegalovirus status with high specificity and sensitivity in both the original cohort and the validation cohort. According to a later genetic analysis, donors in an Asian-associated ancestry cluster had fewer N-insertions in productive TCRs than the roughly 670-donor mean. Presence/absence analyses assumed roughly uniform sequencing depth across donors, an assumption that may not hold.

Counted from cysteine to phenylalanine, this CDR3 has 14 amino acids. Kept here is only the CDR3 DNA, which spans 42 bases and is read in frame from base 1. The germline V gene provides CDR1 MDHEN and CDR2 SYDVKM. V is cut by 3 bases and J by 6 bases, and the space between the germline ends is 14 bases. In total, more than 500 healthy bone marrow donors made up the cohort. At the time of sampling, every cohort member was nominally healthy, though immune exposures that went unrecorded were likely present. The donor was CMV seronegative and was included in the group of around 320 seronegative cohort members. Every donor gave a peripheral blood sample, and the peripheral blood mononuclear cells from that sample were used for TCR beta sequencing. Genomic DNA was extracted from the blood cell samples with the Qiagen DNeasy Blood Extraction Kit.

This sequence uses TRBV28 and TRBJ1-2, and perhaps TRBD1 as D gene, on 6 matching bases. This receptor was taken from a boy between 5 and 17 years old in good health and CMV-seronegative. Material: PBMCs. The nucleotide sequence is TGTGCCAGCAGTTTCTTACAGGGAGAACATGGCTACACCTTC. Its coded protein is CASSFLQGEHGYTF.